The present T cell receptor beta chain was sequenced within a study of T cell responses to AZD1222 COVID-19 vaccine. V lost 6 bases and J lost 1, with 9 bases in between. The germline V gene has CDR1 MNHEY and CDR2 SMNVEV (reference sequence). The CDR3 runs 14 residues. Study results and caveats: White British people made up most donors, females outnumbered males, and clonal diversity was possibly underestimated.

The study pooled second doses at about 4 or about 12 weeks. Profiled with immunoSEQ multiplex PCR; TCRdb holds only in-frame clones, not every one. The sample records 140,000 to 150,000 clones, about 86% being singletons. Regarding this clone: Its target is not known.

The source was peripheral blood, collected 28 days after the second AZD1222 dose. This clonotype originated in an adult who received the AZD1222 COVID-19 vaccine. The genes are TRBV27 and TRBJ1-4, with D hard to call. CDR3 bases: TGTGCCAGCAGCCCCCGGCAAACTAATGAAAAACTGTTTTTT. As protein: CASSPRQTNEKLFF.